This T cell receptor beta chain was obtained from a study of T cells after yellow fever vaccination. Overall study results and limits: At around 96% for CD4 and around 91% for CD8, most primary-vaccination clones showed up again after the booster. Secondary responses were weaker yet peaked faster, day 5 versus 15.

MiXCR was run by TCRdb on the 5' RACE reads, yielding one entry per CDR3 protein. The data show hundreds of thousands of distinct CDR3 sequences, 9% to 15% seen once. This clonotype was seen at least ten times. The antigen is unknown. The CDR3 length is 13 residues. V lost 3 bases, J lost 6 bases, and 12 bases lay in between. CDR1 and CDR2 from the germline V gene are KGHSH and LQKENI. Sequences were derived from PBMCs, sampled on the day of the yellow fever booster vaccination. The sequence was collected from a man aged 25 to 40 who received the YFV17D yellow fever vaccine. This chain uses TRBV18 with TRBJ2-7; D is undetermined. The CDR3 DNA sequence: TGTGCCAGCTCACCCGCGACCCTCCTCGAGCAGTACTTC. Translation: CASSPATLLEQYF.